This TCR beta chain was obtained from a study of cytomegalovirus exposure and HLA in healthy donors. On this clone: The antigen is unknown.

Points from the study as a whole: Later on, a genetic analysis was performed. It linked a missense variant in DCLRE1C with V- and J-gene trimming of TCR beta.

The study ran its PCR with 60 Vbeta and 13 Jbeta primers. TCRdb's table, derived via immunoSEQ multiplex PCR, lists solely in-frame clones and lacks some. Among about 160,000 clones listed, 80% to 90% were seen once. CDR3 size: 15 residues. Germline CDR1 is MRHNA and CDR2 is SNTAGT. V lost 2 bases and J 8 bases, leaving 13 bases between the germline ends. This rearrangement joins TRBV6-4 to TRBJ1-6; weak D call: TRBD1 (6 bases). The receptor's source is a woman aged 25-40 years in good health and CMV-seropositive. The sample consisted of PBMCs. CDR3 region: CASSDGAGGHSPLHF. The CDR3 bases are TGTGCCAGCAGTGACGGCGCGGGGGGCCATTCACCCCTCCACTTT.